The 12 T cell receptor beta chains presented below share a single source sample, sequenced in a study of Ad26.COV2.S vaccination and SARS-CoV-2 variants. Using immunoSEQ multiplex PCR, the repertoire was profiled, and TCRdb retains in-frame clones only, with some absent. This table holds fewer than 600,000 clones, 89% found once. Documented treatment: around 19 received Ad26.COV2.S at low or high dose, single or two shots; a few received placebo; per-sample allocation not given. Collection of the samples took place on day 63 after the first injection of vaccine or placebo. This material consisted of peripheral blood, taken in a trial of Ad26.COV2.S vaccine versus placebo. Receptor source: a person between 18 and 60 years old who received the Ad26.COV2.S COVID-19 vaccine or a placebo.

The chain has TRBV21-1 and TRBJ2-3; the DNA was not used to check the table's D call, TRBD1. TRBV21-1 is shown as a pseudogene. This CDR3 region has 21 residues. The CDR3 nucleotides read TGTGCCAGCAGCAAAGAGCCGGCGGAGCAGGGAAGGGGGCCTAGCACAGATACGCAGTATTTT. Protein sequence: CASSKEPAEQGRGPSTDTQYF.

The chain links TRBV29-1 to TRBJ2-2, with a tentative D call TRBD1 (5 bases). V was cut by 6 bases and J by 6 bases, with 20 bases left in between. The germline V gene encodes CDR1 SQVTM and CDR2 ANQGSEA. The CDR3 consists of 15 residues. CDR3 sequence: CSVELIGVAAGELFF. The CDR3 DNA is TGCAGCGTCGAGCTGATAGGGGTAGCAGCCGGGGAGCTGTTTTTT.

This clone has a single count. At one end, the junction sequence differs from germline, possibly due to a read error. The chain uses TRBV18 and TRBJ1-2; tentatively, D is TRBD1 (6 bases). Germline V gives CDR1 KGHSH, CDR2 LQKENI. This CDR3 is built from 14 residues. The CDR3 DNA is TGTGCCAGCTCTCCACCAGGGGATAACTATGGCTACACCTTC. This sequence encodes CASSPPGDNYGYTF.

The chain carries TRBV5-1 and TRBJ1-3; 10 bases are shared with TRBD1. This CDR3 has 16 amino acids. CDR1 is SGHRS and CDR2 is YFSETQ in the germline V gene. The trim removed 4 bases at V and 0 bases at J, leaving 4 bases unmatched. CDR3 nucleotides: TGCGCCAGCAGCGGGACAGGGGCCGACTCTGGAAACACCATATATTTT. It yields the protein CASSGTGADSGNTIYF.

This chain links TRBV30 with TRBJ1-2; possibly TRBD1 for D (6 bases). Trimming shortened V by 2 bases and J by 2 bases, and 12 bases separated the two germline ends. The germline CDR1 and CDR2 sequences are GTSNPN and SVGIG (reference sequence). CDR3 length: 14 amino acids. This CDR3 is CAWSLLQGNYGYTF. The CDR3 DNA reads TGTGCCTGGAGTCTATTACAGGGCAACTATGGCTACACCTTC.

The rearrangement links TRBV9 to TRBJ2-1; D is unresolved. From germline, CDR1 is SGDLS and CDR2 YYNGEE. This CDR3 contains 10 residues. Trimming pared 7 bases from V and 10 bases from J, leaving 9 bases between. The CDR3 nucleotides are TGTGCCAGCCCCACACGGGAGCAGTTCTTC. Protein sequence: CASPTREQFF.

This clone has only a few counts. V is TRBV3-1 (or the pseudogene TRBV3-2) and J is TRBJ1-2; D is unclear. CDR1 and CDR2 from the germline V gene are LGHDT and YNNKEL (reference sequence). This CDR3 spans 13 amino acids. Trimming took 4 bases from V and 8 from J, leaving 14 bases between them. The CDR3 DNA reads as TGTGCCAGCAGCCCCCGGGCCCCACTAGGCTACACCTTC. This translates into CASSPRAPLGYTF.

J is TRBJ2-2 and V is TRBV19, with 7 nucleotides matching TRBD2. Per germline, CDR1 LNHDA and CDR2 SQIVND (reference sequence). CDR3 length: 15 residues. After removal of 6 bases from V and 7 bases from J, the junction contained 11 bases not matched to a gene. This CDR3 reads CASRPGPRGVGELFF. The CDR3 nucleotides are TGTGCCAGTAGACCGGGACCCCGGGGGGTCGGGGAGCTGTTTTTT.

The chain carries TRBV5-1 and TRBJ1-4; TRBD1 agrees at 10 bases. CDR3 size: 14 residues. From germline, CDR1 is SGHRS and CDR2 YFSETQ. Losses at the gene ends were 5 bases for V and 7 bases for J; bases not matched to a gene: 5. The CDR3 sequence is CASSSGQGSEKLFF. CDR3 in DNA: TGCGCCAGCAGTTCGGGACAGGGGAGTGAAAAACTGTTTTTT.

This clone showed up just a few times. V and J are TRBV10-2 and TRBJ1-1; weak D call: TRBD1 (6 bases). V was pared by 3 bases and J by 7 bases, with 9 bases between. The CDR3 sequence is 12 residues long. The germline V gene has CDR1 WSHSY and CDR2 SAAADI. The CDR3 DNA reads as TGCGCCAGCAGTGAAGGGGGGTTTGAAGCTTTCTTT. Protein product: CASSEGGFEAFF.

The chain joins TRBV28 to TRBJ2-7; the match to TRBD2 covers 8 bases. The CDR3 totals 14 residues. V was pared by 4 bases and J by 2 bases, with 4 bases of the junction left unmatched. CDR1 and CDR2 from the germline V gene are MDHEN and SYDVKM. CDR3 amino acids: CASSSRTSPYEQYF. The CDR3 DNA follows: TGTGCCAGCAGTTCCAGGACTAGCCCCTACGAGCAGTACTTC.

The chain has TRBV5-1 and TRBJ1-4; D remains ambiguous. The CDR3 contains 14 residues. Trimming removed 3 bases at V and 7 bases at J, with 13 bases between. Germline V gene sequence: CDR1 SGHRS, CDR2 YFSETQ. The CDR3 coding sequence is TGCGCCAGCAGCTCAACGACGGGTTTTGAAAAACTGTTTTTT. Its translation: CASSSTTGFEKLFF. The full variable domain, completed using reference TRBV5-1 and TRBJ1-4, is KAGVTQTPRYLIKTRGQQVTLSCSPISGHRSVSWYQQTPGQGLQFLFEYFSETQRNKGNFPGRFSGRQFSNSRSEMNVSTLELGDSALYLCASSSTTGFEKLFFGSGTQLSVL.